This TCR beta chain was identified in a study of T cells after yellow fever vaccination. Study-wide results and caveats: CD4 and CD8 compartments shared a small share of clonotypes. The study re-detected most primary-vaccination clones after the booster (about 96% CD4, roughly 88% CD8).

In this sample, this clonotype turned up many times. The target antigen is unknown. TCRdb analysed the 5' RACE reads with MiXCR anew, one entry per CDR3 protein. The sample lists hundreds of thousands of distinct CDR3 sequences, around 3.6% occurring once. This clonotype was obtained from a man between 18 and 29 years old who received the YFV17D yellow fever vaccine. The sequences come from PBMCs, collected on the day of the yellow fever booster vaccination.

The CDR3 loop reads CSAAVGFYEQYF. The CDR3 DNA sequence: TGCAGTGCAGCGGTGGGGTTCTACGAGCAGTACTTC. The V and J genes are TRBV20-1 and TRBJ2-7, with D possibly TRBD2 on 5 matching bases. V was pared by 6 bases and J by 3 bases, with 12 bases between. The CDR3 loop spans 12 amino acids. Germline values: CDR1 DFQATT, CDR2 SNEGSKA (reference sequence).